These 18 T cell receptor beta chains originate from one sample sequenced in a study of shared clonotypes between healthy human individuals. Clones were sequenced by immunoSEQ multiplex PCR, and TCRdb holds only the in-frame ones, with some missing. The table lists millions of clones, 85% to 95% of them singletons. Sequenced material: naive CD4+ T cells sorted from blood. The subset: CD45RA+ positively selected. Receptor source: a man between 18 and 35 years old in good health.

Notes on this clone: The CDR3 does not close with the conserved phenylalanine or tryptophan, likely indicating a read error. The DNA is omitted, as the CDR3 cannot be located on it reliably, and the CDR3 follows TCRdb's listing. J is TRBJ2-7 and V is TRBV12-5; the table gives TRBD2 as D, unverified against the DNA. The CDR3 has 10 amino acids, counting both end residues. Per the germline V gene, CDR1 is LGHNT and CDR2 is FRNRAP. The CDR3 loop reads CASGLLGGAA.

This chain links TRBV9 with TRBJ2-6; D unresolved. The length of the CDR3 is 16 residues. The germline V and J ends were trimmed by 0 bases and 2 bases, with 9 bases remaining between them. In germline, CDR1 is SGDLS, CDR2 YYNGEE. The CDR3 coding sequence is TGTGCCAGCAGCGTAGGAACGATGGCTGGGGCCAACGTCCTGACTTTC. This encodes CASSVGTMAGANVLTF.

The gene calls are TRBV6-1 and TRBJ1-1; no clear D. V gave up 0 bases and J gave up 1 base, with 9 bases separating them. Germline V lookup: CDR1 MNHNS, CDR2 SASEGT. CDR3 length equals 15 residues. CDR3 nucleotide sequence: TGTGCCAGCAGTGAAGCTGGACGGAGGAACACTGAAGCTTTCTTT. This gives the protein CASSEAGRRNTEAFF.

The CDR3: CASSFQSVAWQGATEAFF. The CDR3 DNA sequence: TGTGCCAGCAGCTTCCAGTCCGTCGCGTGGCAGGGGGCCACTGAAGCTTTCTTT. V gene TRBV7-9 combines with J gene TRBJ1-1, with 8 nucleotides matching TRBD1. The V gene's germline CDR1 is SEHNR and CDR2 FQNEAQ (reference sequence). J lost 4 bases, V lost 3 bases, and 16 bases had no gene match. This CDR3 is 18 amino acids long.

The chain uses TRBV30 and TRBJ2-5; possibly TRBD1 for D (6 bases). Germline V gives CDR1 GTSNPN, CDR2 SVGIG (reference sequence). The CDR3 is 15 residues long. V was trimmed by 7 bases and J by 1 base, leaving 19 bases between them. The CDR3 protein is CAYVDRRKGQETQYF. Here the CDR3 DNA reads TGTGCCTATGTTGACAGGCGGAAGGGCCAAGAGACCCAGTACTTC.

The chain recombines TRBV7-2 with TRBJ2-5; 12 bases are shared with TRBD2. The CDR3 consists of 16 residues. V lost 3 bases and J lost 6; bases outside the gene matches: 8. CDR1 and CDR2 from the germline V gene are SGHTA and FQGNSA. As DNA, the CDR3 is TGTGCCAGCAGCTTGAGGACTAGCGGGGCGGGAAAGACCCAGTACTTC. Translation gives CASSLRTSGAGKTQYF.

The chain joins TRBV5-1 to TRBJ2-5, with D perhaps being TRBD1 or TRBD2 (6 bases each). The V gene lost 4 bases and the J gene lost 0 bases, with 16 bases spanning the gap. Germline CDR1 is SGHRS and CDR2 is YFSETQ. The CDR3 totals 16 residues. The CDR3, as DNA: TGCGCCAGCAGCCCGAGGGGGGCGGGATACCAAGAGACCCAGTACTTC. Amino acid sequence: CASSPRGAGYQETQYF.

CDR3 nucleotides: TGTGCCAGCTCACCAGGAGGGCGTACGGGCTATGGCTACACCTTC. Translated: CASSPGGRTGYGYTF. The chain joins TRBV18 to TRBJ1-2, with D uncertain. The CDR3 extends over 15 amino acids. With 2 bases removed from V and 4 bases from J, the gap between germline ends came to 14 bases. Germline lookup yields CDR1 KGHSH and CDR2 LQKENI.

The chain joins TRBV2 to TRBJ1-4; TRBD1 aligns across 9 bases. V shed 6 bases, J shed 6 bases, and the junction held 5 bases outside the gene matches. CDR3 length: 14 residues. Germline assignment: CDR1 SNHLY and CDR2 FYNNEI. CDR3 coding DNA: TGTGCCAGCAGCGTTGACAGGGGGGATGAAAAACTGTTTTTT. Encoded protein: CASSVDRGDEKLFF.

The chain employs TRBV5-1 and TRBJ1-2; D unresolved. Germline V CDR1 and CDR2: SGHRS, YFSETQ. The V end was cut by 0 bases, the J end by 5 bases, with 11 bases between. There are 14 residues in the CDR3. The CDR3 reads CASSLGAEVYGYTF. For the CDR3, the DNA is TGCGCCAGCAGCTTGGGGGCGGAGGTATATGGCTACACCTTC.

This sequence joins TRBV5-1 and TRBJ1-6; TRBD1 might be the D (6 bases). The V gene's germline CDR1 is SGHRS and CDR2 YFSETQ. Trimming removed 7 bases at V and 9 bases at J, with 17 bases between. The CDR3 extends over 14 amino acids. CDR3 loop: CASSEGGFGSPLHF. CDR3 in DNA: TGCGCCAGCTCCGAGGGGGGATTCGGTTCACCCCTCCACTTT.

The table lists this clone with a few counts. Different DNA sequences within this sample yield the same CDR3. The rearrangement links TRBV5-1 to TRBJ2-1, with 8 positions matching TRBD1. With 4 bases clipped from V and 5 bases from J, the junction kept 5 bases outside the gene matches. The CDR3 contains 14 residues. The V gene's germline CDR1 is SGHRS and CDR2 YFSETQ. The CDR3 nucleotides are TGCGCCAGCAGCCTTGGGACAGGACACAATGAGCAGTTCTTC. Its protein is CASSLGTGHNEQFF. Variable domain in full (rest from reference TRBV5-1 and TRBJ2-1): KAGVTQTPRYLIKTRGQQVTLSCSPISGHRSVSWYQQTPGQGLQFLFEYFSETQRNKGNFPGRFSGRQFSNSRSEMNVSTLELGDSALYLCASSLGTGHNEQFFGPGTRLTVL.

The rearrangement uses TRBV6-5 and TRBJ1-5, with D tentatively TRBD1 (5 bases). Germline lookup yields CDR1 MNHEY and CDR2 SVGAGI. Trimming removed 2 bases at V and 2 bases at J, with 13 bases between. The CDR3 contains 16 residues. The CDR3 spells CASSYGRGRGNQPQHF. In DNA, the CDR3 is TGTGCCAGCAGTTACGGGAGGGGAAGAGGCAATCAGCCCCAGCATTTT.

This clone is a singleton in its sample. The same CDR3 can be traced to other DNA sequences in this sample. The rearrangement uses TRBV6-6 and TRBJ2-7; D is unclear. CDR1 MNHNY and CDR2 SVGAGI come from the germline V gene (reference sequence). The CDR3 contains 14 residues. The V gene lost 2 bases and the J gene lost 1 base, with 9 bases spanning the gap. Here the CDR3 reads CASSYADGSYEQYF. The CDR3 bases are TGTGCCAGCAGTTACGCTGACGGTTCCTACGAGCAGTACTTC.

The chain employs TRBV30 and TRBJ2-7, with D possibly TRBD1 on 6 matching bases. The V and J ends lost 2 bases and 0 bases respectively, with 11 bases between them. The CDR3 extends over 14 amino acids. Germline V gene lookup returns CDR1 GTSNPN and CDR2 SVGIG (reference sequence). The CDR3 nucleotides are TGTGCCTGGAGTAGAGGGGGTGACTCCTACGAGCAGTACTTC. Its protein product is CAWSRGGDSYEQYF.

The table lists this clone with a count of one. The sample carries other DNA sequences with the same CDR3. This rearrangement joins TRBV11-2 to TRBJ2-7, with D unresolved. Germline V gene data show CDR1 as SGHAT and CDR2 as FQNNGV. The CDR3 sequence is 13 residues long. V gave up 1 base and J gave up 3 bases, with 7 bases separating them. The CDR3 DNA is TGTGCCAGCAGCTTAGGTTTGGTCTACGAGCAGTACTTC. Protein: CASSLGLVYEQYF.

The CDR3 loop reads CASRPGSQGGNEQFF. CDR3 DNA: TGTGCCAGCAGACCCGGGAGCCAGGGCGGGAATGAGCAGTTCTTC. The rearrangement links TRBV6-5 to TRBJ2-1; a possible D gene is TRBD2 (6 bases). Germline CDR1 is MNHEY and CDR2 is SVGAGI. The V end was cut by 6 bases, the J end by 7 bases, with 19 bases between. CDR3 length: 15 residues.

The chain is built from TRBV7-9 and TRBJ2-3, with D unresolved. V lost 2 bases and J lost 6, with 21 bases in between. CDR1 is SEHNR and CDR2 is FQNEAQ in the germline V gene (reference sequence). The CDR3 is 17 residues long. The CDR3 reads CASSLIGIALMGDTQYF. DNA for the CDR3: TGTGCCAGCAGCTTAATTGGTATAGCCCTCATGGGGGATACGCAGTATTTT.